This T cell receptor (beta chain) comes out of a study of cytomegalovirus exposure and HLA in healthy donors. Study information: Prior work identified around 120 million unique TCR beta sequences in around 170 million T cells. Study-wide findings and caveats: In a later analysis, HLA-C alleles had the fewest associated TCRs, DRB1 alleles the most. Serostatus for CMV was the only available immune exposure information.

The PCR used 60 Vbeta and 13 Jbeta primers. Clones were sequenced by immunoSEQ multiplex PCR, and TCRdb holds only the in-frame ones, with some missing. The table has over 150,000 clones, 70% to 90% seen once. The ends were cut back, 1 base at V and 5 bases at J, with 14 bases in the middle. The CDR3 extends over 15 amino acids. Germline assignment: CDR1 LNHDA and CDR2 SQIVND (reference sequence). Concerning this clone: No antigen is known for it.

Though probably carrying unrecorded immune exposures, donors were nominally healthy at sampling. Sequenced: PBMCs. This clonotype was obtained from a woman younger than 30 in good health and CMV-seronegative. This sequence joins TRBV19 and TRBJ1-1; a weak D match, TRBD1 (5 bases). DNA for the CDR3: TGTGCCAGTAGTATAGGGGGCGGGGTAGAAACTGAAGCTTTCTTT. Amino acid sequence: CASSIGGGVETEAFF.